One T cell receptor (beta chain) is described in this entry. Its antigen is not identified. The cDNA for TCR beta came from 5'RACE template switching with UMIs. TCRdb re-called the 5' RACE reads; every CDR3 protein appears as one record, without DNA. The ten top clones account for 4% to 5%, within a sample of around 260,000 distinct CDR3 sequences. This sample was included in a study of T cells expressing NK-cell markers. Study conclusions and caveats: These clonotypes, the leaders elsewhere, also led the CD3+CD56-NKG2C+ fraction in a few donors.

The sequenced material came from blood T cells: a sorted CD56 or NKG2C T cell subset, CD4+ or CD8+ T cells, or bulk PBMC T cells (not recorded which). This clonotype was sampled from a woman aged 18 to 75 in good health.

The CDR3 sequence: CASSFGGITEAFF. V is TRBV12-3 or TRBV12-4 and J is TRBJ1-1; the D call from TCRdb, TRBD1, cannot be confirmed without DNA. The CDR3 runs 13 residues.